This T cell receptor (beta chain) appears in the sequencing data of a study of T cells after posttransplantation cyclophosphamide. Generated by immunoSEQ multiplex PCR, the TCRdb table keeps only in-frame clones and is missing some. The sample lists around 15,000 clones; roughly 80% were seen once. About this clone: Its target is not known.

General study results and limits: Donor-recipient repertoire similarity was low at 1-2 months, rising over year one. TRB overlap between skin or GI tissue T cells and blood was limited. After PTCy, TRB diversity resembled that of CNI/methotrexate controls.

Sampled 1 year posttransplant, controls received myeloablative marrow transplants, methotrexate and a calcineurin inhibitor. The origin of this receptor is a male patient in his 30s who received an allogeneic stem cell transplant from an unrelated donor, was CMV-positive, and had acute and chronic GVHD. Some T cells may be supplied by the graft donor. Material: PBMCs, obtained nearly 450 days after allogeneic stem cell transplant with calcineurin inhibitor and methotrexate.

CDR3 sequence reads: CSAPSPQETQYF. The CDR3 coding sequence is TGCAGCGCCCCCAGTCCCCAAGAGACCCAGTACTTC. This chain links TRBV29-1 with TRBJ2-5; D unclear. The germline CDR1 and CDR2 sequences are SQVTM and ANQGSEA. The CDR3 has 12 amino acids. Trimming removed 7 bases at V and 1 base at J, with 10 bases between.